Shown below are 30 T cell receptor beta chains from a single sample sequenced in a study of shared clonotypes between healthy human individuals. Terminally differentiated effector memory CD45RA+ cells were left out of the naive CD8 fraction, which was CD45RO-negative and positively selected for CCR7. TCRdb's table, derived via immunoSEQ multiplex PCR, lists solely in-frame clones and lacks some. The table shows over 750,000 clones, with 96% occurring only once. The specimen was naive CD8+ T cells sorted from blood. These receptors came from a young man in good health.

The chain combines TRBV5-1 with TRBJ2-7, with 8 nucleotides matching TRBD1. The CDR3 spans 15 residues. After removal of 5 bases from V and 5 bases from J, the junction contained 12 bases not matched to a gene. The germline CDR1 and CDR2 sequences are SGHRS and YFSETQ. Written as DNA, the CDR3 is TGCGCCAGCAGTACAAGCCCAGGGGGCGTCCACGAGCAGTACTTC. Translated: CASSTSPGGVHEQYF.

This rearrangement joins TRBV7-9 to TRBJ2-1, with D perhaps assigned TRBD1 or TRBD2 (6 bases each). Germline CDR1 reads SEHNR; CDR2 reads FQNEAQ (reference sequence). V lost 5 bases, J lost 4 bases, and 18 bases lay in between. There are 16 residues in the CDR3. CDR3 nucleotides: TGTGCCAGCAGCCCTGGGCGGGGACAACTATACAATGAGCAGTTCTTC. Its protein product is CASSPGRGQLYNEQFF.

V and J are TRBV6-5 and TRBJ2-7; 10 bases align to TRBD1. CDR3 length: 14 residues. Germline V gene data show CDR1 as MNHEY and CDR2 as SVGAGI. After removal of 6 bases from V and 2 bases from J, the junction contained 4 bases not matched to a gene. CDR3 nucleotides: TGTGCCAGCAGGTGGGGGACAGGGGCCTACGAGCAGTACTTC. It yields the protein CASRWGTGAYEQYF.

The rearrangement uses TRBV6-6 and TRBJ2-7; D is unresolved. Trimming removed 2 bases at V and 3 bases at J, with 8 bases between. The CDR3 is made up of 13 amino acids. The germline CDR1 and CDR2 sequences are MNHNY and SVGAGI (reference sequence). The CDR3 bases are TGTGCCAGCAGTTACGCCCACAGCTACGAGCAGTACTTC. It codes for CASSYAHSYEQYF.

The chain recombines TRBV7-6 with TRBJ2-7, with 12 bases aligning to TRBD1. V gave up 3 bases and J gave up 3 bases; unmatched junction bases: 3. The length of the CDR3 is 15 residues. CDR1 is SGHVS, CDR2 FNYEAQ, per germline. The CDR3 DNA follows: TGTGCCAGCAGCTTCGGGACAGGGGGCGGCTACGAGCAGTACTTC. It translates to CASSFGTGGGYEQYF.

V usage is TRBV11-2 and J usage is TRBJ1-1; possibly TRBD1 for D (6 bases). V lost 5 bases and J 5 bases, leaving 12 bases between the germline ends. Germline lookup yields CDR1 SGHAT and CDR2 FQNNGV. The CDR3 totals 13 residues. In DNA form, the CDR3 reads TGTGCCAGCAGCCCACAGGGAGGTACTGAAGCTTTCTTT. Translating it yields CASSPQGGTEAFF.

About this clone: Other DNA sequences in this sample translate to the same CDR3. The J gene is TRBJ1-1, the V gene TRBV7-9; D remains unclear. Germline values: CDR1 SEHNR, CDR2 FQNEAQ (reference sequence). Trimming took 5 bases from V and 8 from J, leaving 12 bases between them. There are 12 residues in the CDR3. CDR3 nucleotides: TGTGCCAGCAGCCCAACGGGGTCCGAAGCTTTCTTT. As protein: CASSPTGSEAFF.

V is TRBV18 and J is TRBJ1-3; D possibly corresponds to TRBD1 (6 bases). Germline values: CDR1 KGHSH, CDR2 LQKENI. This CDR3 has 17 residues. V dropped 3 bases and J dropped 2 bases, with 17 bases sitting between them. In DNA, the CDR3 is TGTGCCAGCTCACCTAGCTTTACGGGACATACTGGAAACACCATATATTTT. Translation gives CASSPSFTGHTGNTIYF.

This clone was counted between two and nine times. J is TRBJ2-3 and V is TRBV9, with TRBD2 matching over 8 bases. The junction had 4 bases not matched to a gene; V was cut back by 3 bases and J by 4 bases. CDR3 length: 14 amino acids. Per germline, CDR1 SGDLS and CDR2 YYNGEE. This chain's CDR3 is CASSASGSSDTQYF. CDR3 in DNA: TGTGCCAGCAGCGCAAGCGGGAGCTCAGATACGCAGTATTTT.

This chain connects TRBV7-8 to TRBJ2-1, with 7 bases identical to TRBD1. J gave up 0 bases and V 4 bases, and 3 bases lay outside the gene matches. The CDR3 is made up of 15 amino acids. Germline assignment: CDR1 SGHVS and CDR2 FQNEAQ. As DNA, the CDR3 is TGTGCCAGCAGCTCGGACAGGTCCTCCTACAATGAGCAGTTCTTC. Its translation: CASSSDRSSYNEQFF.

In this sample, this clone turned up once. Its ends do not fully match the called genes, so a read error is possible. V and J are TRBV7-7 and TRBJ2-5, with D possibly matching TRBD2 (5 bases). The CDR3 length is 14 residues. Germline V lookup: CDR1 SSHAT, CDR2 FNYEAQ (reference sequence). In nucleotides, the CDR3 is TGTGCTAGCAGCATTAACCGGGGTACAGAGACCCAGTACTTC. Translation gives CASSINRGTETQYF.

This clone is a singleton in its sample. The chain recombines TRBV5-1 with TRBJ2-7; a weak D match, TRBD2 (6 bases). V lost 0 bases to trimming and J lost 5 bases, with 12 bases between them. The CDR3 is 14 amino acids. CDR1 is SGHRS, CDR2 YFSETQ, per germline. CDR3: CASSLGLGEDEQYF. The CDR3 nucleotides read TGCGCCAGCAGCTTGGGTTTGGGGGAGGACGAGCAGTACTTC.

The chain carries TRBV11-2 and TRBJ2-1; no clear D gene. This CDR3 is 12 amino acids long. CDR1 SGHAT and CDR2 FQNNGV come from the germline V gene. Trimming took off 5 bases at V and 5 bases at J, with 7 bases between the two ends. The CDR3 loop is CASSAYHNEQFF. The CDR3 DNA sequence: TGTGCCAGCAGCGCCTATCACAATGAGCAGTTCTTC. The entire variable domain, with the rest obtained from reference TRBV11-2 and TRBJ2-1, is as follows: EAGVAQSPRYKIIEKRQSVAFWCNPISGHATLYWYQQILGQGPKLLIQFQNNGVVDDSQLPKDRFSAERLKGVDSTLKIQPAKLEDSAVYLCASSAYHNEQFFGPGTRLTVL.

The chain couples TRBV6-5 to TRBJ2-1; D uncertain. CDR1 and CDR2 (germline): MNHEY, SVGAGI. The CDR3 has 16 residues. V was cut by 0 bases and J by 5 bases, with 14 bases left in between. In DNA form, the CDR3 reads TGTGCCAGCAGTTACTCGATATCCAGCCAAGACAATGAGCAGTTCTTC. This encodes CASSYSISSQDNEQFF.

The chain uses TRBV4-1 and TRBJ2-2; 16 bases agree with TRBD2. From germline, CDR1 is MGHRA and CDR2 YSYEKL. V gave up 2 bases and J gave up 7 bases; unmatched junction bases: 7. The CDR3 totals 18 residues. The CDR3 here is CASSQRGGLAGGVGELFF. The CDR3 region has the DNA TGCGCCAGCAGCCAACGCGGGGGACTAGCGGGAGGGGTCGGGGAGCTGTTTTTT.

The chain joins TRBV7-8 to TRBJ2-3; D is undetermined. CDR1 and CDR2 (germline): SGHVS, FQNEAQ. Trimming removed 3 bases at V and 2 bases at J, with 9 bases between. The CDR3 is 14 amino acids. CDR3 region: CASSFLVFTDTQYF. The CDR3 DNA follows: TGTGCCAGCAGCTTCCTAGTCTTCACAGATACGCAGTATTTT.

This chain links TRBV7-2 with TRBJ2-3; no clear D. Between the trimmed V and J ends, which lost 2 bases and 2 bases, there was a span of 14 bases. The CDR3 is 16 amino acids. CDR1 is SGHTA and CDR2 is FQGNSA in the germline V gene. DNA of the CDR3: TGTGCCAGCAGCTTAATGGTGGCAGTACCCACAGATACGCAGTATTTT. Amino acid sequence: CASSLMVAVPTDTQYF.

The chain employs TRBV7-6 and TRBJ2-7, with D possibly being TRBD2 (6 bases). The CDR3 is 13 amino acids. With 8 bases removed from V and 4 bases from J, the gap between germline ends came to 15 bases. The germline V gene has CDR1 SGHVS and CDR2 FNYEAQ. CDR3 in DNA: TGTGCCAGCGGGACTGGAGAAACTTACGAGCAGTACTTC. It codes for CASGTGETYEQYF.

As for this clone: Other DNA sequences of this sample code for an identical CDR3. V usage is TRBV11-2 and J usage is TRBJ2-7; unclear D gene. The CDR3 contains 13 residues. Germline V lookup: CDR1 SGHAT, CDR2 FQNNGV. V was trimmed by 1 base and J by 4 bases, leaving 8 bases between them. The CDR3 DNA sequence: TGTGCCAGCAGCTTAGTACCAAGTTACGAGCAGTACTTC. Protein sequence: CASSLVPSYEQYF.

The chain links TRBV7-2 to TRBJ1-2, with 10 bases fitting TRBD1. Losses at the gene ends were 5 bases for V and 0 bases for J; bases not matched to a gene: 9. The CDR3 spans 17 residues. Germline lookup yields CDR1 SGHTA and CDR2 FQGNSA. DNA for the CDR3: TGTGCCAGCAGCCCCCGACAGGGGGCCAGAGCTAACTATGGCTACACCTTC. Translating gives CASSPRQGARANYGYTF.

The chain joins TRBV7-6 to TRBJ2-7, with 8 nucleotides matching TRBD2. The V gene's germline CDR1 is SGHVS and CDR2 FNYEAQ. J was trimmed by 2 bases and V by 5 bases; bases with no gene match: 2. CDR3 size: 13 residues. The CDR3 DNA sequence: TGTGCCAGCAGCCGGGGACTAGCCTACGAGCAGTACTTC. Protein sequence: CASSRGLAYEQYF.

The rearrangement links TRBV2 to TRBJ2-1; 8 nucleotides align to TRBD2. The V gene's germline CDR1 is SNHLY and CDR2 FYNNEI. CDR3 size: 11 residues. The CDR3 nucleotides read TGTGTATCGGGAGGGGGGAATGAGCAGTTCTTC. Its translation is CVSGGGNEQFF.

On this clone: Other DNA sequences in this sample translate to the same CDR3. The J gene is TRBJ1-5, the V gene TRBV27; D remains unclear. The CDR3 runs to 12 residues. Trimming stripped 2 bases from V and 7 bases from J, with 6 bases between. Per the germline V gene, CDR1 is MNHEY and CDR2 is SMNVEV (reference sequence). The CDR3, as DNA: TGTGCCAGCAGTTTAGTGGGGCAGCCCCAGCATTTT. This encodes CASSLVGQPQHF.

The rearrangement uses TRBV28 and TRBJ1-5; 9 nucleotides line up with TRBD1. Germline lookup yields CDR1 MDHEN and CDR2 SYDVKM. This CDR3 comprises 17 residues. V lost 1 base to trimming and J lost 0 bases; unmatched junction nucleotides: 4. The CDR3: CASSLLGQGYSNQPQHF. Written as DNA, the CDR3 is TGTGCCAGCAGTTTATTGGGACAGGGCTATAGCAATCAGCCCCAGCATTTT.

The rearrangement uses TRBV2 and TRBJ2-3; D unclear. Trimming shortened V by 7 bases and J by 6 bases, and 14 bases separated the two germline ends. The CDR3 loop spans 13 amino acids. Germline V lookup: CDR1 SNHLY, CDR2 FYNNEI. CDR3 region: CASTVGEGDTQYF. CDR3 in DNA: TGTGCCAGCACCGTTGGGGAAGGGGATACGCAGTATTTT.

The chain combines TRBV7-9 with TRBJ2-7; 13 bases fit TRBD2. The CDR3 consists of 17 residues. Unmatched junction bases numbered 7, after V lost 5 bases and J lost 0 bases. The germline V gene has CDR1 SEHNR and CDR2 FQNEAQ (reference sequence). The CDR3 DNA reads TGTGCCAGCAGCCCACCTCGGACTAGCGGGGGCTCCTACGAGCAGTACTTC. It specifies CASSPPRTSGGSYEQYF.

The gene calls are TRBV18 and TRBJ1-1; TRBD1 matches at 9 bases. CDR3 size: 16 residues. The V and J ends lost 3 bases and 5 bases, in that order; junction bases with no gene match: 10. Germline lookup yields CDR1 KGHSH and CDR2 LQKENI. DNA for the CDR3: TGTGCCAGCTCACCCGAGATACAGGGGGCGCTTACTGAAGCTTTCTTT. The encoded protein is CASSPEIQGALTEAFF.

This chain links TRBV7-9 with TRBJ2-7, with 10 bases fitting TRBD1. V shed 5 bases and J 6 bases; nucleotides not matched to a gene: 7. This CDR3 has 14 residues. CDR1 is SEHNR and CDR2 is FQNEAQ in the germline V gene (reference sequence). The CDR3 DNA is TGTGCCAGCAGCGGGGACAGGGGTTCTCTCGAGCAGTACTTC. Translation: CASSGDRGSLEQYF.

The chain is built from TRBV25-1 and TRBJ2-3, with no clear D. V was cut by 5 bases and J by 4 bases, with 10 bases left in between. This CDR3 has 13 amino acids. Germline CDR1 MGHDK, CDR2 SYGVNS. CDR3 sequence (DNA): TGTGCCAGCAGTTCCCGAGTGGCAGATACGCAGTATTTT. This encodes CASSSRVADTQYF.

The V and J genes are TRBV10-2 and TRBJ2-7; 9 bases are shared with TRBD1. CDR1 and CDR2 (germline): WSHSY, SAAADI. V trimming: 7 bases; J trimming: 6 bases; junction bases outside the gene matches: 7. This CDR3 is built from 13 residues. CDR3 loop: CASNPGQGFEQYF. The CDR3, as DNA: TGCGCCAGCAACCCGGGACAGGGTTTCGAGCAGTACTTC.